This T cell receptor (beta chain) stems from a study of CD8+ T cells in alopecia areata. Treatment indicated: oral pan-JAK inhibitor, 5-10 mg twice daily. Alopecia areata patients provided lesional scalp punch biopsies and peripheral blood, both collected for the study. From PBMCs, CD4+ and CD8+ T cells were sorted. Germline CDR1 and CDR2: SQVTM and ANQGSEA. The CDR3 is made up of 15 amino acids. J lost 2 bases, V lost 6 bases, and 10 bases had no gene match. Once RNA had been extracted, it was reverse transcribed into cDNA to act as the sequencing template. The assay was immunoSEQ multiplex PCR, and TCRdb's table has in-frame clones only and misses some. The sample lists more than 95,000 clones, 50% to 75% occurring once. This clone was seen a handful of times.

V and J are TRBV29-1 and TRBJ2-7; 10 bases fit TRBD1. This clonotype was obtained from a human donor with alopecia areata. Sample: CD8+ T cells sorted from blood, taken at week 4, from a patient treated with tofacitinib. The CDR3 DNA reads TGCAGCGTCGCGACCGCCGGGACAGGGGCCTACGAGCAGTACTTC. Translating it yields CSVATAGTGAYEQYF.